A selection of T cell receptor beta chains follows, all from one sample in a study of cytomegalovirus exposure and HLA in healthy donors. Profiling relied on immunoSEQ multiplex PCR, and the TCRdb table lists in-frame clones only, not all of them. The table for this sample gives 45,000 to 55,000 clones. The sequenced sample consisted of PBMCs. The source of these receptors is a woman aged 45-65 years in good health and CMV-seropositive. Each CDR3 is given with its conserved first and last residue. D genes are given only for firm matches.

j_call: TRBJ2-1
d_call: TRBD2
v_call: TRBV5-1
cdr3_aa: CASSVTSGTYNEQFF

j_call: .
d_call: .
v_call: TRBV7-9
cdr3_aa: CASSPWTVNYEQYF

j_call: TRBJ1-4
d_call: .
v_call: TRBV29-1
cdr3_aa: CSVVAGENEKLFF

j_call: TRBJ2-4
d_call: TRBD1
v_call: TRBV27
cdr3_aa: CASSPPRGQGLAKNIQYF

j_call: TRBJ1-1
d_call: .
v_call: TRBV19
cdr3_aa: CASSMYFDTEASF

j_call: TRBJ2-1
d_call: TRBD2
v_call: TRBV30
cdr3_aa: CAWSVIAGGGNEQFF

j_call: TRBJ1-2
d_call: TRBD1
v_call: TRBV5-4
cdr3_aa: CASSFGQGYYGYTF

j_call: TRBJ1-5
d_call: .
v_call: TRBV5-8
cdr3_aa: CASSTGQIDNQPQHF

j_call: TRBJ1-1
d_call: .
v_call: TRBV13
cdr3_aa: CVPSQGGGWFPQNTEAFF

j_call: TRBJ2-7
d_call: TRBD2
v_call: TRBV27
cdr3_aa: CASSPWTSYEQYF

j_call: TRBJ2-1
d_call: TRBD2
v_call: TRBV15
cdr3_aa: CATSRDGTSGRDEQFF

j_call: TRBJ2-7
d_call: .
v_call: TRBV7-9
cdr3_aa: CASSLGTLSSYEQYF

j_call: TRBJ1-5
d_call: .
v_call: TRBV30
cdr3_aa: CAWSVRDNQPQHF

j_call: TRBJ2-2
d_call: .
v_call: TRBV7-2
cdr3_aa: CASSAQMGAGGELFF

j_call: TRBJ2-7
d_call: TRBD2
v_call: TRBV28
cdr3_aa: CASSLTGGPYEQYF

j_call: TRBJ2-2
d_call: .
v_call: TRBV19
cdr3_aa: CASSIRTGTTGELFF

j_call: TRBJ2-1
d_call: .
v_call: TRBV4-1
cdr3_aa: CASSPTERDEQFF

j_call: TRBJ1-5
d_call: .
v_call: TRBV2
cdr3_aa: CASSALTGNQPQHF

j_call: TRBJ2-5
d_call: .
v_call: TRBV1
cdr3_aa: CTSSPPGLAGETQYF

j_call: TRBJ2-7
d_call: .
v_call: TRBV7-9
cdr3_aa: CASSLAVASYEQYF

j_call: TRBJ2-7
d_call: TRBD2
v_call: TRBV6-1
cdr3_aa: CASSDFGTSGSGGYEQYF

j_call: TRBJ2-2
d_call: .
v_call: TRBV6-1
cdr3_aa: CASSEGRGNTGELFF

j_call: TRBJ2-3
d_call: .
v_call: TRBV6-1
cdr3_aa: CASSLQGNTDTQYF

j_call: TRBJ2-7
d_call: TRBD2
v_call: TRBV29-1
cdr3_aa: CSVQREGYEQYF

j_call: TRBJ1-2
d_call: .
v_call: TRBV25-1
cdr3_aa: CASSDTTGLGYTF

j_call: TRBJ1-5
d_call: .
v_call: TRBV5-4
cdr3_aa: CASSAQGSNQPQHF

j_call: TRBJ2-4
d_call: .
v_call: TRBV19
cdr3_aa: CASSILLAKNIQYF

j_call: TRBJ2-1
d_call: TRBD2
v_call: TRBV2
cdr3_aa: CASSDSTSGGHEQFF

j_call: TRBJ2-7
d_call: TRBD1
v_call: TRBV4-3
cdr3_aa: CASSQAQTGGAYEQYF

j_call: TRBJ1-5
d_call: .
v_call: TRBV5-1
cdr3_aa: CASSLGSEVDQPQHF

j_call: TRBJ1-2
d_call: TRBD1
v_call: TRBV9
cdr3_aa: CASSPWDRVGGYTF

j_call: TRBJ2-1
d_call: .
v_call: TRBV18
cdr3_aa: CASSPIQSSYNEQFF

j_call: TRBJ2-1
d_call: TRBD2
v_call: TRBV7-8
cdr3_aa: CASSLVGTSGYNEQFF

j_call: TRBJ1-5
d_call: .
v_call: TRBV6-6
cdr3_aa: CASIKDISNQPQHF